This T cell receptor beta chain comes out of a study of blood T cells in healthy people across ages. Alongside a J-beta primer mix, a sample-barcoded 5' primer served in a second PCR lasting 7 to 11 cycles. TCRdb re-analysed the 5' RACE reads in MiXCR, keeping a single row per CDR3 protein. The sample shows 800,000 to 950,000 distinct CDR3 sequences, roughly 28% of them seen only once. The length of the CDR3 is 13 residues. CDR1 and CDR2 (germline): SQVTM, ANQGSEA. Trimming took off 4 bases at V and 1 base at J, with 10 bases between the two ends. This sample was shared with a second study, whose subject was T cells of mothers and their children.

The chain is built from TRBV29-1 and TRBJ1-1, with D unresolved. The source is a woman in her thirties or forties in good health. The sequencing input was blood. The DNA of the CDR3 is TGCAGCGTTGTGGGCCACACGAACACTGAAGCTTTCTTT. This encodes CSVVGHTNTEAFF.